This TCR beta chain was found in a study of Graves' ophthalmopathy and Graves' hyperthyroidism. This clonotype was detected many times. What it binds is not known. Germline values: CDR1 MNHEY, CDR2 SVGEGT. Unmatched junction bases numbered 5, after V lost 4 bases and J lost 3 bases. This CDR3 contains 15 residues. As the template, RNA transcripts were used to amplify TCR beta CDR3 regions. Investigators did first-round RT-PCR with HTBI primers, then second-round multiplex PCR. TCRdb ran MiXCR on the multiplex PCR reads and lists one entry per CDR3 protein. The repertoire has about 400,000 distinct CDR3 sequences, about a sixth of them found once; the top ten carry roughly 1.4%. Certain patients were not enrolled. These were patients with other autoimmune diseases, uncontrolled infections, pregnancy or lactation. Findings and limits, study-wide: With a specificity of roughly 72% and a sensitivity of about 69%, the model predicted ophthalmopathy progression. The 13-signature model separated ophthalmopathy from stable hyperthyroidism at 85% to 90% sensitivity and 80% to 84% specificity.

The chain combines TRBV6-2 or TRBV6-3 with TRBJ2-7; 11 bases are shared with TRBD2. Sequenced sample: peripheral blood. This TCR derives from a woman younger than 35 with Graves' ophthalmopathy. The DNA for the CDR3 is TGTGCCAGCAGTTCCCTACTAGCGGGAGTCTACGAGCAGTACTTC. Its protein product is CASSSLLAGVYEQYF.